What follows describes a single TCR beta chain. Its target is unknown. Each CDR3 protein gets one entry after TCRdb re-called the RT-PCR reads with MiXCR. The sample yields around 520,000 distinct CDR3 sequences, about 25% seen once. These data come from a study of response to subunit inactivated influenza vaccine. Overall study results and limits: Authors proposed each seasonal influenza vaccination draws in few new T cells.

CDR1 and CDR2 (germline): SGHRS, YFSETQ. With V trimmed by 4 bases and J by 1 base, 6 bases remained unmatched. The length of the CDR3 is 16 residues. This specimen was CD4+ T cells sorted from PBMCs, taken around 5 days after vaccination. The TCR sequence derives from a man aged 50 to 59 who received an inactivated influenza vaccine. The chain has TRBV5-1 and TRBJ2-3, with TRBD2 matching over 10 bases. CDR3 region: CASSRGTSERTDTQYF. CDR3 nucleotide sequence: TGCGCCAGCAGCCGAGGGACTAGCGAGCGCACAGATACGCAGTATTTT.